A selection of T cell receptor beta chains follows, all from one sample in a study of T cells in Graves' hyperthyroidism and ophthalmopathy. MiXCR, run by TCRdb on the multiplex PCR reads, gives a single entry per CDR3 protein. The sample holds about 300,000 distinct CDR3 sequences, roughly 19% seen once. Material for sequencing was blood. The receptors stem from a man aged 50 to 60 with Graves' ophthalmopathy. Each CDR3 is given with its conserved first and last residue. The D gene is left open where the match is weak. Clone size, where shown, is once, few, many, or a class for clones that have expanded.

j_call v_call d_call clone_size cdr3_nt cdr3_aa
TRBJ2-2 TRBV5-1 . few TGCGCCAGCAGCTTGAGAGCCCTAGGGGGAACCGGGGAGCTGTTTTTT CASSLRALGGTGELFF
TRBJ1-1 TRBV29-1 . many TGCAGCGGTCTCAGGGGTAACACTGAAGCTTTCTTT CSGLRGNTEAFF
TRBJ2-7 TRBV5-4 . . TGTGCCAGCAGCTTGGGCGGGGCCCCTGACGAGCAGTACTTC CASSLGGAPDEQYF
TRBJ2-7 TRBV6-1 TRBD1 many TGTGCCAGCGGACAGGGTGGGTCCTACGAGCAGTACTTC CASGQGGSYEQYF
TRBJ2-5 TRBV12-3/TRBV12-4 . . TGTGCCAGCAGTTTAGGGCTAGGGGAGGAGACCCAGTACTTC CASSLGLGEETQYF
TRBJ2-7 TRBV2 . many TGTGCCAGCAGTGAGGGAGCCCTCATCTACGAGCAGTACTTC CASSEGALIYEQYF
TRBJ1-1 TRBV28 . many TGTGCCAGCAGTTTAGCGGGGGTAGCTTTCTTT CASSLAGVAFF
TRBJ2-7 TRBV7-8 TRBD2 many TGTGCCAGCAGCTTAGTAGCGGGAGCGTCCGAGCAGTACTTC CASSLVAGASEQYF
TRBJ2-5 TRBV4-2 TRBD2 many TGTGCCAGCAGCCAAGATGGGGGTAGCGGGACGAAGACCCAGTACTTC CASSQDGGSGTKTQYF
TRBJ2-7 TRBV6-2/TRBV6-3 . . TGTGCCAGCAGCTCCCCGCCGGGGATTGAGCAGTACTTC CASSSPPGIEQYF
TRBJ2-4 TRBV5-1 . once TGCGCCAGCAGCCCGGAGGGGAACATTCAGTACTTC CASSPEGNIQYF
TRBJ2-5 TRBV12-3/TRBV12-4 . . TGTGCCAGCAGTAAAGACACGAGTGAGACCCAGTACTTC CASSKDTSETQYF
TRBJ1-4 TRBV6-5 TRBD1 . TGTGCCAGCAGTTCCCTCTCGACAGGGGGCATAGGTAAACTGTTTTTT CASSSLSTGGIGKLFF
TRBJ2-1 TRBV5-1 TRBD2 few TGCGCCAGCAGCTCTTTGTCGACGGGGGGGAATGAGCAGTTCTTC CASSSLSTGGNEQFF
TRBJ2-1 TRBV7-8 TRBD1 many TGTGCCAGCAGCTTAGTTAGGTTCGGGCAGGGGGCCGATGAGCAGTTCTTC CASSLVRFGQGADEQFF
TRBJ2-1 TRBV28 . few TGTGCCAGCAGTTTATGGCTCACTCGACGCGGGCAGTTCTTC CASSLWLTRRGQFF
TRBJ2-3 TRBV2 . many TGTGCCAGCCTCCGGGACCCGGGAGATACGCAGTATTTT CASLRDPGDTQYF
TRBJ2-7 TRBV20-1 TRBD2 few TGCAGTGCAGAAACTAGCGGGAGGGAGCAGTACTTC CSAETSGREQYF
TRBJ2-1 TRBV15 . few TGTGCCACCAGCAGGGACGATGAGCAGTTCTTC CATSRDDEQFF
TRBJ2-5 TRBV28 TRBD2 few TGTGCCAGCAGTTTACCGACGGGAGGGAGGTGGGAGACCCAGTACTTC CASSLPTGGRWETQYF
TRBJ2-2 TRBV9 . . TGTGCCAGCAGCGTAGGAAGCGGGACCGGGGAGCTGTTTTTT CASSVGSGTGELFF
TRBJ2-3 TRBV7-6 TRBD1 many TGTGCCAGCAGCTTAGCCTGGGGGCAGGGGGCGCATACGCAGTATTTT CASSLAWGQGAHTQYF
TRBJ1-5 TRBV28 . many TGTGCCAGCAGTTTCCCGAGGGATCAACAGCCCCAGCATTTT CASSFPRDQQPQHF
TRBJ2-7 TRBV6-6 . many TGTGCCAGCAGTTACTCGCTAAGTCTGGGGAACGAGCAGTACTTC CASSYSLSLGNEQYF
TRBJ1-2 TRBV7-3 . few TGTGCCAGCCGGTGGCGCCATGGCTACACCTTC CASRWRHGYTF
TRBJ2-1 TRBV3-1 . few TGTGCCAGCAGCCACGGGACGCACAATGAGCAGTTCTTC CASSHGTHNEQFF
TRBJ1-5 TRBV27 . few TGTGCCAGCAGTTCGAGGGGGGATCAGCCCCAGCATTTT CASSSRGDQPQHF
TRBJ2-2 TRBV9 . . TGTGCCAGCAGCGGTAGGGGGGAGCTGTTTTTT CASSGRGELFF
TRBJ2-5 TRBV14 TRBD2 . TGTGCCAGCAGCCAAGATCTAGCGGGACTGCCCCGAGAGACCCAGTACTTC CASSQDLAGLPRETQYF
TRBJ2-7 TRBV25-1 . . TGTGCCAGCAGCGGGAGCATGTGGGAGCAGTACTTC CASSGSMWEQYF
TRBJ2-5 TRBV12-3/TRBV12-4 TRBD2 few TGTGCCAGCGCCCGGGGGGTGGGAGAAGCGGGTCAAGAGACCCAGTACTTC CASARGVGEAGQETQYF
TRBJ2-1 TRBV29-1 TRBD1 . TGCAGCGCCCTAGACGGGACAGGCCACAATGAGCAGTTCTTC CSALDGTGHNEQFF
TRBJ2-1 TRBV2 TRBD1 many TGTGCCAGCAGTGCGGACAGGCCCCGTAACAATGAGCAGTTCTTC CASSADRPRNNEQFF
TRBJ2-3 TRBV7-3 TRBD2 many TGTGCCAGCAGCCGGGTATCGGGGGAGGGTACGCAGTATTTT CASSRVSGEGTQYF
TRBJ2-7 TRBV6-5 TRBD2 . TGTGCCAGCAGTTATACTAGCGCGACCTACGAGCAGTACTTC CASSYTSATYEQYF
TRBJ2-5 TRBV2 . . TGTGCCAGCGGGACCCAGTACTTC CASGTQYF
TRBJ1-1 TRBV18 TRBD1 . TGTGCCAGCTCACCAGGAGGGGGCGTCGCTACTGAAGCTTTCTTT CASSPGGGVATEAFF
TRBJ2-3 TRBV2 TRBD2 many TGTGCCAGCAGTGGGGGGGACGGCGGGGGGAGCACAGATACGCAGTATTTT CASSGGDGGGSTDTQYF
TRBJ1-6 TRBV11-2 . . TGTGCCAGCAGCAAACCGGGACAACTTAATTCACCCCTCCACTTT CASSKPGQLNSPLHF
TRBJ1-1 TRBV20-1 . . TGCAGTGCTAGAGAGGGCAGGAGGGCGTATGAAGCTTTCTTT CSAREGRRAYEAFF
TRBJ2-1 TRBV27 TRBD2 many TGTGCCAGCAGCTCGCAGCAGCCGAACTCACTAGCGGGAGGCTACAATGAGCAGTTCTTC CASSSQQPNSLAGGYNEQFF
TRBJ2-7 TRBV28 TRBD2 . TGTGCCAGCAGTGGGACTAGCCTTGGGGAGCAGTACTTC CASSGTSLGEQYF
TRBJ2-7 TRBV10-3 TRBD2 few TGTGCCATCAGTGAAAGCGGGAGGACAACCTACGAGCAGTACTTC CAISESGRTTYEQYF
TRBJ1-5 TRBV10-3 . . TGTGCCATCAGTGGAGATAATCAGCCCCAGCATTTT CAISGDNQPQHF
TRBJ1-6 TRBV7-3 . many TGTGCCAGCAGCTTACAGGGGCAGGGCGGTTCACCCCTCCACTTT CASSLQGQGGSPLHF
TRBJ2-3 TRBV12-3/TRBV12-4 . . TGTGCCAGCAGTATGGTTGGAGGGTACACAGATACGCAGTATTTT CASSMVGGYTDTQYF
TRBJ1-3 TRBV3-1 . few TGTGCCAGCAGCCAAGGACAGTCCGGAAACACCATATATTTT CASSQGQSGNTIYF
TRBJ2-1 TRBV28 . many TGTGCCAGCAGTTTAGTCGACAGGACCAATGAGCAGTTCTTC CASSLVDRTNEQFF
TRBJ2-3 TRBV7-9 . few TGTGCCAGCAGCCAAGATAAAGGCATGGGTACGCAGTATTTT CASSQDKGMGTQYF
TRBJ1-2 TRBV15 TRBD1 many TGTGCCACCAGCGCATCTACAGGGGCGGCCTATGGCTACACCTTC CATSASTGAAYGYTF
TRBJ2-5 TRBV5-1 . few TGCGCCAGCAGCTCCCCGGCAGCGACTATCCAAGAGACCCAGTACTTC CASSSPAATIQETQYF
TRBJ2-7 TRBV20-1 TRBD1 many TGCAGTGCTAGTATCCTGGGACAGGTATTCTACGAGCAGTACTTC CSASILGQVFYEQYF
TRBJ2-2 TRBV12-3/TRBV12-4 . many TGTGCCAGCCTGGCTAACACCGGGGTGCTGTTTTTT CASLANTGVLFF
TRBJ2-1 TRBV2 TRBD2 many TGTGCCAGCAGTGCTAGCGGGACTAGGAATGAGCAGTTCTTC CASSASGTRNEQFF
TRBJ1-6 TRBV28 . few TGTGCCGCCTCGACGGGGAATTCACCCCTCCACTTT CAASTGNSPLHF